The next 27 T cell receptor beta chains were all read from a single sample in a study of cytomegalovirus exposure and HLA in healthy donors. Only in-frame clones appear in the TCRdb table, and some are missing; sequencing was by immunoSEQ multiplex PCR. The sample shows some 160,000 clones, around 90% of them seen only once. Sequenced material: PBMCs. The receptors shown here come from a man aged 18 to 35 in good health and CMV-seronegative.

The V gene is TRBV27, the J gene TRBJ2-1, with 11 bases lining up with TRBD2. Trimming took 3 bases from V and 14 from J; bases not matched to a gene: 12. Per germline, CDR1 MNHEY and CDR2 SMNVEV (reference sequence). This CDR3 is built from 15 residues. The CDR3 loop is CASSFGLAGPTEEFF. In nucleotides, the CDR3 is TGTGCCAGCAGTTTCGGACTAGCGGGCCCCACGGAGGAGTTCTTC.

The V call is TRBV7-9, the J call TRBJ2-7; a weak D match, TRBD1 (5 bases). Germline CDR1 SEHNR, CDR2 FQNEAQ (reference sequence). V lost 5 bases and J lost 6, with 14 bases in between. This CDR3 region has 13 residues. This chain's CDR3 is CASSVKTASEQYV. Written as DNA, the CDR3 is TGTGCCAGCAGCGTAAAGACAGCCTCCGAGCAGTACGTC.

The chain employs TRBV5-6 and TRBJ2-7; D is ambiguous. The CDR3 is 13 amino acids. Germline CDR1 is SGHDT and CDR2 is YYEEEE. V lost 1 base to trimming and J lost 7 bases, with 12 bases between them. CDR3: CASSLSNRPEQYV. In DNA form, the CDR3 reads TGTGCCAGCAGCTTGTCAAACAGACCAGAGCAGTACGTC.

The chain uses TRBV6-6 and TRBJ1-3; TRBD1 aligns across 8 bases. This CDR3 spans 15 amino acids. Germline-derived CDR1 and CDR2 are MNHNY and SVGAGI (reference sequence). V lost 0 bases to trimming and J lost 4 bases; unmatched junction nucleotides: 2. This chain's CDR3 is CASSYSDRAGNTIYF. CDR3 coding DNA: TGTGCCAGCAGTTACTCGGACAGGGCGGGAAACACCATATATTTT.

The V call is TRBV10-1, the J call TRBJ2-5; D is possibly TRBD1 (6 bases). V lost 3 bases and J 0 bases, leaving 8 bases between the germline ends. The CDR3 covers 14 residues. The germline V gene has CDR1 WNHNN and CDR2 SYGVQD (reference sequence). Here the CDR3 reads CASSDDRYQETQYF. The CDR3, as DNA: TGCGCCAGCAGTGATGACAGGTACCAAGAGACCCAGTACTTC.

The chain joins TRBV2 to TRBJ2-1; 10 bases align to TRBD2. This CDR3 is 13 amino acids long. With 7 bases clipped from V and 12 bases from J, the junction kept 9 bases outside the gene matches. CDR1 and CDR2 from the germline V gene are SNHLY and FYNNEI. The CDR3 protein is CASTASGRLWQFF. The CDR3 coding sequence is TGTGCCAGCACGGCTAGCGGGAGACTGTGGCAGTTCTTC. Full variable domain (outside the CDR3, taken from reference TRBV2 and TRBJ2-1): EPEVTQTPSHQVTQMGQEVILRCVPISNHLYFYWYRQILGQKVEFLVSFYNNEISEKSEIFDDQFSVERPDGSNFTLKIRSTKLEDSAMYFCASTASGRLWQFFGPGTRLTVL.

This chain uses TRBV18 with TRBJ2-2; 7 bases align to TRBD1. The J segment lost 1 base and the V segment lost 3 bases, leaving 8 bases of the junction unmatched. Germline-derived CDR1 and CDR2 are KGHSH and LQKENI. The CDR3 consists of 17 residues. The CDR3 loop reads CASSPLRGQENTGELFF. CDR3 nucleotides: TGTGCCAGCTCACCTTTGCGAGGACAGGAGAACACCGGGGAGCTGTTTTTT.

The V and J genes are TRBV6-1 and TRBJ1-1; possible D gene TRBD1, 6 bases. The V end was cut by 0 bases, the J end by 5 bases, with 13 bases between. Germline CDR1 and CDR2: MNHNS and SASEGT. The CDR3 has 15 residues. CDR3 nucleotides: TGTGCCAGCAGTGAAGCGGGCAGGGGAGGGACTGAAGCTTTCTTT. As protein: CASSEAGRGGTEAFF.

The V and J genes are TRBV28 and TRBJ1-2; D unresolved. In germline, CDR1 is MDHEN, CDR2 SYDVKM. V lost 6 bases, J lost 8 bases, and 7 bases lay in between. The CDR3 covers 10 residues. The CDR3 here is CASSSTGYTF. CDR3 sequence (DNA): TGTGCCAGCAGCTCTACGGGCTACACCTTC.

The chain carries TRBV27 and TRBJ1-1; unclear D gene. The V end was cut by 2 bases, the J end by 5 bases, with 18 bases between. The CDR3 runs to 16 residues. The germline V gene has CDR1 MNHEY and CDR2 SMNVEV (reference sequence). CDR3 nucleotides: TGTGCCAGCAGTTTACCCACCCCACTCGGGGTAACTGAAGCTTTCTTT. Translated: CASSLPTPLGVTEAFF.

The chain carries TRBV6-5 and TRBJ2-1; TRBD1 matches at 8 bases. The length of the CDR3 is 14 residues. The V gene end was trimmed by 6 bases and the J gene end by 6 bases; junction bases not matched to a gene: 7. Germline CDR1 MNHEY, CDR2 SVGAGI. CDR3: CASRTMTGVNEQFF. Here the CDR3 DNA reads TGTGCCAGCAGAACCATGACAGGGGTCAATGAGCAGTTCTTC.

In its sample, this clone was seen once. The chain links TRBV5-6 to TRBJ2-1, with TRBD1 matching over 9 bases. The germline V gene encodes CDR1 SGHDT and CDR2 YYEEEE. V gave up 2 bases and J gave up 9 bases; unmatched junction bases: 12. This CDR3 is 16 amino acids long. The CDR3 region is CASSFPGTGFSGEQFF. The CDR3 coding sequence is TGTGCCAGCAGCTTTCCCGGGACAGGGTTCTCCGGTGAGCAGTTCTTC.

In this sample, this clone turned up a few times. The V and J genes are TRBV29-1 and TRBJ2-1; 8 bases are shared with TRBD1. From germline, CDR1 is SQVTM and CDR2 ANQGSEA. The CDR3 length is 11 residues. The V gene end was trimmed by 6 bases and the J gene end by 13 bases; junction bases not matched to a gene: 8. DNA for the CDR3: TGCAGCGTCCAGGGGGCCCGGGTACAGTTCTTC. Translation: CSVQGARVQFF.

This clone appeared a single time. CDR3 loop: CASSLRGDQPQHF. The CDR3 DNA follows: TGCGCCAGCAGCCTCCGGGGGGATCAGCCCCAGCATTTT. The rearrangement joins TRBV4-3 to TRBJ1-5; TRBD1 might be the D (5 bases). Between the trimmed V and J ends, which lost 4 bases and 5 bases, there was a span of 9 bases. The CDR3 length is 13 residues. Per the germline V gene, CDR1 is LGHNA and CDR2 is YSLEER.

The chain is built from TRBV4-1 and TRBJ1-4; 7 bases are a match to TRBD1. CDR3 length: 16 residues. J was trimmed by 4 bases and V by 1 base; bases with no gene match: 6. The germline CDR1 and CDR2 sequences are MGHRA and YSYEKL. This CDR3 is CASSQGDSNFNEKLFF. The CDR3 DNA reads as TGCGCCAGCAGCCAAGGGGACAGCAACTTTAATGAAAAACTGTTTTTT.

This clone has only one observation. The chain joins TRBV5-1 to TRBJ2-3, with TRBD1 identical over 10 bases. The germline gives CDR1 SGHRS, CDR2 YFSETQ. With 7 bases clipped from V and 4 bases from J, the junction kept 3 bases outside the gene matches. The CDR3 is made up of 13 amino acids. For the CDR3, the DNA is TGCGCCAGCCGGGACAGGGGTTCAGATACGCAGTATTTT. Encoded protein: CASRDRGSDTQYF.

The chain joins TRBV5-1 to TRBJ2-5, with 8 bases lining up with TRBD2. Germline CDR1 is SGHRS and CDR2 is YFSETQ. The J segment lost 4 bases and the V segment lost 3 bases, leaving 11 bases of the junction unmatched. This CDR3 contains 16 residues. CDR3 amino acids: CASSSQPGGAGETQYF. The CDR3 coding sequence is TGCGCCAGCAGCTCACAGCCGGGGGGGGCCGGAGAGACCCAGTACTTC.

V gene TRBV4-3 combines with J gene TRBJ2-7; 9 bases are a match to TRBD2. The CDR3 consists of 17 residues. V gave up 4 bases and J gave up 1 base; unmatched junction bases: 11. Germline CDR1 LGHNA, CDR2 YSLEER. CDR3 in DNA: TGCGCCAGCAGCCTGGATTTAGGCGGGAGGGGTTCCTACGAGCAGTACTTC. Translating gives CASSLDLGGRGSYEQYF.

The chain combines TRBV27 with TRBJ2-2, with a weak D call TRBD2 (7 bases). Germline CDR1 and CDR2: MNHEY and SMNVEV (reference sequence). The CDR3 has 14 residues. The V gene lost 9 bases and the J gene lost 6 bases, with 17 bases spanning the gap. The CDR3 DNA is TGTGCCAGTCGAGGAGGGGGGGCTGCCGGGGAGCTGTTTTTT. Its translation is CASRGGGAAGELFF.

This chain joins TRBV29-1 and TRBJ2-7; 9 nucleotides agree with TRBD1. The CDR3 contains 16 residues. V lost 0 bases, J lost 5 bases, and 11 bases stayed unmatched. Germline V lookup: CDR1 SQVTM, CDR2 ANQGSEA. In DNA, the CDR3 is TGCAGCGTTGAAGATCTTCCCGAACAGGGGGCCCACGAGCAGTACTTC. Amino acids: CSVEDLPEQGAHEQYF.

The chain joins TRBV6-5 to TRBJ1-3; D unclear. This CDR3 has 15 residues. Germline CDR1 is MNHEY and CDR2 is SVGAGI. Trimming stripped 0 bases from V and 6 bases from J, with 12 bases between. CDR3 bases: TGTGCCAGCAGTTACTCCACAGACCTGGAAAACACCATATATTTT. Its translation: CASSYSTDLENTIYF.

The count of this clone is one. The chain combines TRBV7-2 with TRBJ2-1, with D possibly matching TRBD2 (5 bases). The CDR3 extends over 15 amino acids. Germline assignment: CDR1 SGHTA and CDR2 FQGNSA. Trimming removed 3 bases from V and 0 bases from J, with 9 bases in between. The CDR3 nucleotides are TGTGCCAGCAGCTTTCGAGGGAGCTCCTACAATGAGCAGTTCTTC. Translating gives CASSFRGSSYNEQFF.

V usage is TRBV29-1 and J usage is TRBJ2-5; 10 positions agree with TRBD2. The V gene's germline CDR1 is SQVTM and CDR2 ANQGSEA. The CDR3 contains 13 residues. With 4 bases clipped from V and 4 bases from J, the junction kept 3 bases outside the gene matches. CDR3 in DNA: TGCAGCGTTGCTAGCGGGGGCTCAGAGACCCAGTACTTC. It codes for CSVASGGSETQYF.

This chain links TRBV5-1 with TRBJ2-1; tentatively, D is TRBD1 (5 bases). CDR3 length equals 14 residues. Germline-derived CDR1 and CDR2 are SGHRS and YFSETQ. V was trimmed by 4 bases and J by 3 bases, leaving 11 bases between them. CDR3 in amino acids: CASSGAVLYNEQFF. CDR3 sequence (DNA): TGCGCCAGCAGCGGGGCCGTACTCTACAATGAGCAGTTCTTC.

J is TRBJ1-3 and V is TRBV27; 9 bases align to TRBD1. CDR3 length: 16 residues. The ends lost 4 bases at V and 3 bases at J; junction bases unmatched: 7. Germline V CDR1 and CDR2: MNHEY, SMNVEV (reference sequence). CDR3 nucleotide sequence: TGTGCCAGCAGTTATAGACAGGGGGGGAATGGAAACACCATATATTTT. Translation: CASSYRQGGNGNTIYF.

This chain connects TRBV14 to TRBJ2-1; no clear D gene. Looked up from germline, CDR1 is SGHDN and CDR2 is FVKESK. Trimming pared 4 bases from V and 6 bases from J, leaving 16 bases between. The CDR3 is 15 residues long. The CDR3 DNA follows: TGTGCCAGCAGCCGCCGGGTAAACCTCCCCAATGAGCAGTTCTTC. Amino acids: CASSRRVNLPNEQFF.

The chain has TRBV10-2 and TRBJ2-5, with 9 bases identical to TRBD1. The CDR3 spans 13 residues. J was trimmed by 5 bases and V by 6 bases; bases with no gene match: 4. CDR1 is WSHSY, CDR2 SAAADI, per germline. The CDR3 DNA reads TGCGCCAGCAGGGGGGACAGGGTGGAGACCCAGTACTTC. Translating it yields CASRGDRVETQYF.